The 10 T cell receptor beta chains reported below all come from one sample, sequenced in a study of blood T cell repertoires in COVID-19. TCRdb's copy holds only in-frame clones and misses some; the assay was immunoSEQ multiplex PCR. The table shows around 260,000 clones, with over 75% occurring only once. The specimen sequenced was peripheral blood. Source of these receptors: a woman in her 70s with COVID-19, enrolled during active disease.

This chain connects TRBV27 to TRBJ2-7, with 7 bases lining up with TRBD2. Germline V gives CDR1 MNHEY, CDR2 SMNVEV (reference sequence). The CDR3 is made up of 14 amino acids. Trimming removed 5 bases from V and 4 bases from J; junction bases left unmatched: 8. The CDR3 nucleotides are TGTGCCAGCAGTCCCGTTGCGGGAGCGTACGAGCAGTACTTC. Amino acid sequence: CASSPVAGAYEQYF.

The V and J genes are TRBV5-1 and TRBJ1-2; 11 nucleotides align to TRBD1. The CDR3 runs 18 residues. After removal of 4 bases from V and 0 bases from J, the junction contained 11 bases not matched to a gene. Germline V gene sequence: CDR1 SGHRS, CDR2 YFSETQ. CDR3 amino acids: CASSLFPGQGDANYGYTF. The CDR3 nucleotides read TGCGCCAGCAGCCTATTTCCGGGACAGGGGGACGCTAACTATGGCTACACCTTC.

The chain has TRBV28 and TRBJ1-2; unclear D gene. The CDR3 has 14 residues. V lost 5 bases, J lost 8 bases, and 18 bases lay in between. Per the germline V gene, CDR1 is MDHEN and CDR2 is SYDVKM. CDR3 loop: CASSRGGSTLGYTF. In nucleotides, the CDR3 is TGTGCCAGCAGTCGGGGAGGGAGTACCCTAGGCTACACCTTC.

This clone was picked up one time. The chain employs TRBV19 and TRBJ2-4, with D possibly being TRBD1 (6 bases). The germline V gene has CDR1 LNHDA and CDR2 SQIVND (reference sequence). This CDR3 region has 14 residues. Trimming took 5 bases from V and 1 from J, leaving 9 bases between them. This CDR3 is CASSLQGAKNIQYF. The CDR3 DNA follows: TGTGCCAGTAGTTTACAGGGTGCCAAAAACATTCAGTACTTC.

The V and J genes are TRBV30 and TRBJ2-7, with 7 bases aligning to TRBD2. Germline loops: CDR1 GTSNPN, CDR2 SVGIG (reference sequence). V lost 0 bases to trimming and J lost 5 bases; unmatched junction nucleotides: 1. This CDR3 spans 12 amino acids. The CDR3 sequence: CAWSVGGDEQYF. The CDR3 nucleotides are TGTGCCTGGAGTGTGGGGGGGGACGAGCAGTACTTC. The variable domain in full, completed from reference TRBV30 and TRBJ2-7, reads SQTIHQWPATLVQPVGSPLSLECTVEGTSNPNLYWYRQAAGRGLQLLFYSVGIGQISSEVPQNLSASRPQDRQFILSSKKLLLSDSGFYLCAWSVGGDEQYFGPGTRLTVT.

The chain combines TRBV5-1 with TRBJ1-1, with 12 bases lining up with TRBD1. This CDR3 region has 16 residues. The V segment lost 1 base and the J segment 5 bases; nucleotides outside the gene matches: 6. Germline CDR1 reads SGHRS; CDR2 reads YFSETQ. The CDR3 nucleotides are TGCGCCAGCAGCTTGCTGGGACAGGGGGCGTTTACTGAAGCTTTCTTT. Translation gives CASSLLGQGAFTEAFF.

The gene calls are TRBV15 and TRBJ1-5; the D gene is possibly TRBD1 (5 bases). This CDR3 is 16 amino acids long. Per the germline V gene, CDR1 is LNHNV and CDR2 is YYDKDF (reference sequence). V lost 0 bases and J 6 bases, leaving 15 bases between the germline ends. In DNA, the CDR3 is TGTGCCACCAGCAGAGATCGGCAGGGCAATCCTCAGCCCCAGCATTTT. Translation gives CATSRDRQGNPQPQHF.

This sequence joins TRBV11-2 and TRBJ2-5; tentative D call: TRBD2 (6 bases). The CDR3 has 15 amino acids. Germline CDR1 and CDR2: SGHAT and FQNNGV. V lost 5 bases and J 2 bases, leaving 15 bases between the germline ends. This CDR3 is CASSPSGTYQETQYF. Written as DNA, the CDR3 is TGTGCCAGCAGCCCATCCGGGACTTATCAAGAGACCCAGTACTTC.

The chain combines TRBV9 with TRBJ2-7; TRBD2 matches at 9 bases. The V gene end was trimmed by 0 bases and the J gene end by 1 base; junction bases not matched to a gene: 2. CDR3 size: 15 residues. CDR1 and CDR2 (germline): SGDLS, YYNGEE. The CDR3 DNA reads TGTGCCAGCAGCGTAGGCGGGAGGGCTTCCTACGAGCAGTACTTC. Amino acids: CASSVGGRASYEQYF.

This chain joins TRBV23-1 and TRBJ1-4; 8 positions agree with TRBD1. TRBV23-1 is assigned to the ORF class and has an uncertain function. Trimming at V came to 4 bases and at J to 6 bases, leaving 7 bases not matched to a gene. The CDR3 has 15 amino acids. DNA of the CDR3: TGCGCCAGCAGTCCCAACAGGGGGGGGCATGAAAAACTGTTTTTT. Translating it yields CASSPNRGGHEKLFF.